A single sample is the source of the 27 T cell receptor beta chains below, sequenced in a study of T cell repertoires in cytomegalovirus infection. Via MiXCR, TCRdb re-called the reads, giving one row per CDR3 protein. Seen here are a few hundred thousand distinct CDR3 sequences, 26% observed once, and the top ten hold 13%. Material for sequencing was PBMCs. The receptors here all came from a human donor in good health (CMV status not recorded). Some clones in this sample may be carry-over from other donors' samples.

This clonotype was seen a few times. This could be a read error, since a much larger clone is one nucleotide away. The genes are TRBV28 and TRBJ1-2; no clear D gene. In germline, CDR1 is MDHEN, CDR2 SYDVKM. Trimming shortened V by 3 bases and J by 4 bases, and 6 bases separated the two germline ends. The length of the CDR3 is 12 residues. Here the CDR3 reads CASSFVGYGYTF. The CDR3, as DNA: TGTGCCAGCAGTTTTGTAGGCTATGGCTACACCTTC.

In the case of this clonotype: The junction shows a germline mismatch at one end, possibly a read error. V is TRBV19 and J is TRBJ1-2; D remains ambiguous. Germline V gene lookup returns CDR1 LNHDA and CDR2 SQIVND (reference sequence). The CDR3 is 13 amino acids. The CDR3 spells CASSIEGRMGYTF. As DNA, the CDR3 is TGTGCCAGCAGTATCGAGGGCAGAATGGGCTACACCTTC.

V and J are TRBV20-1 and TRBJ2-7, with unresolved D. Germline assignment: CDR1 DFQATT and CDR2 SNEGSKA (reference sequence). This CDR3 contains 14 residues. The V end lost 1 base, the J end lost 5 bases, and 15 bases lay between the germline ends. The CDR3 DNA is TGCAGTGCTAGAGCCCGGTCCACATCTAACGAGCAGTACTTC. Its protein is CSARARSTSNEQYF.

This clonotype occurred many times. The rearrangement uses TRBV7-6 and TRBJ2-5, with D tentatively TRBD1 or TRBD2 (5 bases each). This CDR3 has 14 amino acids. The germline V and J ends were trimmed by 5 bases and 4 bases, with 14 bases remaining between them. Germline values: CDR1 SGHVS, CDR2 FNYEAQ. This chain's CDR3 is CASSSGPRGETQYF. CDR3 DNA: TGTGCCAGCAGCAGCGGTCCAAGGGGAGAGACCCAGTACTTC.

This clonotype was counted a few times. The CDR3 DNA reads as TGCAGTGCTAGAACTAGCATAAGAACCGGGGAGCTGTTTTTT. Its translation is CSARTSIRTGELFF. This chain links TRBV20-1 with TRBJ2-2; the D gene is possibly TRBD2 (6 bases). Germline CDR1 is DFQATT and CDR2 is SNEGSKA (reference sequence). Trimming took off 2 bases at V and 5 bases at J, with 12 bases between the two ends. The CDR3 contains 14 residues.

Note on this clonotype: A much larger clone differs from this one at a single base, so this may be a read error. The CDR3 DNA reads as TGTGCCAGCAGCTTCTTTAGACAGGGGATTGATGGCTACACCTTC. It translates to CASSFFRQGIDGYTF. This chain connects TRBV7-2 to TRBJ1-2; 8 positions agree with TRBD1. The CDR3 has 15 residues. The germline gives CDR1 SGHTA, CDR2 FQGNSA. V lost 3 bases, J lost 6 bases, and 9 bases stayed unmatched.

This clonotype has a handful of counts. The chain carries TRBV28 and TRBJ1-2; tentative D call: TRBD1 (5 bases). Trimming stripped 6 bases from V and 4 bases from J, with 12 bases between. Germline CDR1 and CDR2: MDHEN and SYDVKM. CDR3 size: 13 residues. This chain's CDR3 is CASRRDLSYGYTF. The CDR3 nucleotides read TGTGCCAGCAGAAGGGACTTATCCTATGGCTACACCTTC.

V usage is TRBV19 and J usage is TRBJ2-7, with 10 bases lining up with TRBD2. The V gene end was trimmed by 3 bases and the J gene end by 0 bases; junction bases not matched to a gene: 2. The germline V gene has CDR1 LNHDA and CDR2 SQIVND (reference sequence). The CDR3 consists of 15 residues. The CDR3 DNA is TGTGCCAGTAGTATTCTAGCGGGAGACTCCTACGAGCAGTACTTC. It codes for CASSILAGDSYEQYF.

This chain uses TRBV7-4 with TRBJ2-2, with D perhaps given as TRBD1 or TRBD2 (5 bases each). Deletions cut 9 bases from V and 0 bases from J, with 14 bases between. The CDR3 extends over 15 amino acids. CDR1 is SGHVT and CDR2 is SQSDAQ in the germline V gene. Here the CDR3 DNA reads TGTGCCAGGGGGGTAGCACCTACGAACACCGGGGAGCTGTTTTTT. It codes for CARGVAPTNTGELFF.

The rearrangement joins TRBV5-4 to TRBJ2-3, with unresolved D. Germline loops: CDR1 SGHNT, CDR2 YYREEE (reference sequence). Trimming took 4 bases from V and 2 from J, leaving 17 bases between them. The length of the CDR3 is 16 residues. The CDR3 loop is CASSPPEMSVTDTQYF. The CDR3 DNA reads as TGTGCCAGCAGCCCCCCGGAGATGTCTGTCACAGATACGCAGTATTTT.

The J gene is TRBJ2-5, the V gene TRBV12-3 or TRBV12-4, with D tentatively TRBD1 (6 bases). V was trimmed by 10 bases and J by 5 bases, leaving 14 bases between them. The CDR3 length is 12 residues. CDR3 nucleotide sequence: TGTGCCACTCGCTCTAGGGGGGAGACCCAGTACTTC. Protein product: CATRSRGETQYF.

The chain joins TRBV15 to TRBJ1-4; D gene uncertain. Trimming took off 1 base at V and 2 bases at J, with 17 bases between the two ends. Per the germline V gene, CDR1 is LNHNV and CDR2 is YYDKDF (reference sequence). CDR3 length: 18 residues. The CDR3 DNA is TGTGCCACCAGCAGAGCTAGACTCTGGGAGGGTACTAATGAAAAACTGTTTTTT. Its translation: CATSRARLWEGTNEKLFF.

The chain links TRBV7-2 to TRBJ2-3, with D uncertain. Germline CDR1 is SGHTA and CDR2 is FQGNSA. The CDR3 runs 17 residues. With 0 bases removed from V and 4 bases from J, the gap between germline ends came to 17 bases. Here the CDR3 reads CASSLALGVGVPDTQYF. The CDR3 coding sequence is TGTGCCAGCAGCTTAGCGCTAGGCGTCGGAGTGCCAGATACGCAGTATTTT.

This clonotype has just a few counts. This chain links TRBV6-1 with TRBJ2-5; 7 bases map to TRBD2. The ends lost 2 bases at V and 6 bases at J; junction bases unmatched: 9. The length of the CDR3 is 15 residues. Germline V lookup: CDR1 MNHNS, CDR2 SASEGT. The CDR3, as DNA: TGTGCCAGCAGTGAAAGGGACTATTCTAGGAAGACCCAGTACTTC. This gives the protein CASSERDYSRKTQYF.

J is TRBJ2-1 and V is TRBV11-2; the match to TRBD2 covers 7 bases. In germline, CDR1 is SGHAT, CDR2 FQNNGV. J was trimmed by 9 bases and V by 5 bases; bases with no gene match: 10. The CDR3 consists of 14 residues. CDR3 bases: TGTGCCAGCAGCATTAGCGGGCTTGGCATTGAGCAGTTCTTC. Amino acid sequence: CASSISGLGIEQFF.

This clonotype was recorded a few times. The chain uses TRBV6-2 or TRBV6-3 and TRBJ2-7; D might be TRBD2 (5 bases). Germline lookup yields CDR1 MNHEY and CDR2 SVGEGT. The germline V and J ends were trimmed by 5 bases and 4 bases, with 9 bases remaining between them. The CDR3 extends over 12 amino acids. The CDR3 loop is CASSNSVYEQYV. CDR3 nucleotides: TGTGCCAGCAGTAATAGCGTATACGAGCAGTACGTC.

The genes are TRBV6-6 and TRBJ2-1; TRBD2 might be the D (6 bases). Per germline, CDR1 MNHNY and CDR2 SVGAGI (reference sequence). The CDR3 length is 15 residues. V shed 2 bases and J shed 8 bases, with 16 bases lying between them. The CDR3 sequence: CASSYIRASADEQFF. In DNA form, the CDR3 reads TGTGCCAGCAGTTACATCCGGGCTAGCGCGGATGAGCAGTTCTTC.

The rearrangement uses TRBV5-8 and TRBJ2-1; 9 positions agree with TRBD2. Germline CDR1 and CDR2: SGHTS and YDEGEE. Germline trimming cut 5 bases from V and 8 bases from J; bases unmatched to any gene: 17. There are 17 residues in the CDR3. CDR3 protein: CASSSATSGRRGDEQFF. CDR3 nucleotides: TGTGCCAGCAGTTCAGCGACTAGCGGAAGGCGCGGGGATGAGCAGTTCTTC.

The chain combines TRBV24-1 with TRBJ2-7, with D maybe TRBD2 (5 bases). The CDR3 has 12 amino acids. In germline, CDR1 is KGHDR, CDR2 SFDVKD. Trimming removed 1 base from V and 6 bases from J, with 6 bases in between. The CDR3 sequence: CATSDFRGEQYF. In nucleotides, the CDR3 is TGTGCCACCAGTGATTTTCGGGGCGAGCAGTACTTC.

This clonotype has just a few counts. V and J are TRBV20-1 and TRBJ1-5; 7 bases agree with TRBD1. This CDR3 comprises 16 residues. V gave up 0 bases and J gave up 3 bases; unmatched junction bases: 8. Germline V gene data show CDR1 as DFQATT and CDR2 as SNEGSKA (reference sequence). The CDR3 sequence: CSARDRGTAPNQPQHF. For the CDR3, the DNA is TGCAGTGCTAGAGATCGAGGGACAGCGCCCAATCAGCCCCAGCATTTT.

The chain employs TRBV29-1 and TRBJ2-2; 10 bases map to TRBD1. This CDR3 has 13 residues. The germline V gene encodes CDR1 SQVTM and CDR2 ANQGSEA. The ends lost 7 bases at V and 6 bases at J; junction bases unmatched: 5. DNA for the CDR3: TGCAGCGGACGACAGGGGGCGGCCGGGGAGCTGTTTTTT. As protein: CSGRQGAAGELFF.

This chain joins TRBV29-1 and TRBJ1-1; D is ambiguous. Per germline, CDR1 SQVTM and CDR2 ANQGSEA. V was cut by 4 bases and J by 0 bases, with 9 bases left in between. This CDR3 contains 13 residues. The CDR3: CSVVKLMNTEAFF. The CDR3 nucleotides are TGCAGCGTTGTCAAACTGATGAACACTGAAGCTTTCTTT.

The chain joins TRBV5-6 to TRBJ2-7, with D maybe TRBD2 (6 bases). Trimming removed 3 bases from V and 2 bases from J, with 9 bases in between. The CDR3 sequence is 13 residues long. Germline assignment: CDR1 SGHDT and CDR2 YYEEEE. The CDR3 loop is CASSSLATYEQYV. The CDR3 DNA reads as TGTGCCAGCAGCTCTCTAGCGACCTACGAGCAGTACGTC.

This rearrangement joins TRBV6-2 or TRBV6-3 to TRBJ1-1; a possible D gene is TRBD1 (5 bases). This CDR3 spans 15 amino acids. V was pared by 2 bases and J by 5 bases, with 15 bases between. Germline V gene data show CDR1 as MNHEY and CDR2 as SVGEGT. CDR3 sequence: CASSYGGTIKTEAFF. CDR3 coding DNA: TGTGCCAGCAGTTACGGGGGAACAATTAAAACTGAAGCTTTCTTT.

The genes are TRBV5-1 and TRBJ2-6; tentative D call: TRBD1 (5 bases). V gave up 1 base and J gave up 11 bases, with 10 bases separating them. Germline CDR1 SGHRS, CDR2 YFSETQ. The CDR3 has 13 amino acids. The CDR3 sequence: CASSLQGPHVLTF. The CDR3 bases are TGCGCCAGCAGCTTGCAGGGTCCCCACGTCCTGACTTTC.

The genes are TRBV6-1 and TRBJ2-1; 7 bases are shared with TRBD2. Germline V CDR1 and CDR2: MNHNS, SASEGT. The CDR3 contains 13 residues. Unmatched junction bases numbered 7, after V lost 11 bases and J lost 3 bases. The chain's CDR3 is CASTGGLYNEQFF. Here the CDR3 DNA reads TGTGCCTCCACGGGGGGACTCTACAATGAGCAGTTCTTC.

This chain connects TRBV9 to TRBJ2-5; D possibly corresponds to TRBD2 (6 bases). CDR1 and CDR2 from the germline V gene are SGDLS and YYNGEE. CDR3 length: 12 amino acids. Trimming shortened V by 3 bases and J by 11 bases, and 14 bases separated the two germline ends. The CDR3 region is CASSGDLDVQYF. Written as DNA, the CDR3 is TGTGCCAGCAGCGGGGACTTAGATGTTCAGTACTTC. Full variable domain (outside the CDR3, taken from reference TRBV9 and TRBJ2-5): DSGVTQTPKHLITATGQRVTLRCSPRSGDLSVYWYQQSLDQGLQFLIQYYNGEERAKGNILERFSAQQFPDLHSELNLSSLELGDSALYFCASSGDLDVQYFGPGTRLLVL.